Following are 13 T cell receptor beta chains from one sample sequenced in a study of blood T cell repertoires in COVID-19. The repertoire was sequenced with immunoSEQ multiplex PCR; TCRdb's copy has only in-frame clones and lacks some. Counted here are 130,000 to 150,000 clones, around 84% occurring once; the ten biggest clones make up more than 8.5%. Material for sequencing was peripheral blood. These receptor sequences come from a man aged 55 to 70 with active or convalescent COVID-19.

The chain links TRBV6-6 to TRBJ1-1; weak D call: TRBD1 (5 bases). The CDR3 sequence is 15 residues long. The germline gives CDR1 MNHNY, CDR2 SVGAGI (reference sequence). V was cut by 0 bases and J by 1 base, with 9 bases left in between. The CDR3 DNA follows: TGTGCCAGCAGTTACTCGGACACGGGGAACACTGAAGCTTTCTTT. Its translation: CASSYSDTGNTEAFF.

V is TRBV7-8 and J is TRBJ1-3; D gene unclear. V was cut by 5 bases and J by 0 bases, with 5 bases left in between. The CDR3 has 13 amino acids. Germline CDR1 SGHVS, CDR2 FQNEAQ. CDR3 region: CASSADSGNTIYF. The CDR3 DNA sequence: TGTGCCAGCAGCGCGGACTCTGGAAACACCATATATTTT.

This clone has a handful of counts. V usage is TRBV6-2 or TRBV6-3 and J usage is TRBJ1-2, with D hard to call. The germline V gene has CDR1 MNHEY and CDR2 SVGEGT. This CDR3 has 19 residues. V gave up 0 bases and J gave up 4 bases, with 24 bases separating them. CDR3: CASSYSTPRPRARSYGYTF. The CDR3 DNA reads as TGTGCCAGCAGTTACTCCACCCCTCGCCCGCGCGCGAGGAGCTATGGCTACACCTTC.

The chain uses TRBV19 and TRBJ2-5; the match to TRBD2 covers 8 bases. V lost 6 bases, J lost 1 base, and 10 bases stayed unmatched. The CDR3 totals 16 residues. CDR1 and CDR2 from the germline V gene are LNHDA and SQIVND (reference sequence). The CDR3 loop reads CASRKWSRGAQETQYF. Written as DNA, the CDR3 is TGTGCCAGTAGAAAATGGTCGCGGGGGGCCCAAGAGACCCAGTACTTC.

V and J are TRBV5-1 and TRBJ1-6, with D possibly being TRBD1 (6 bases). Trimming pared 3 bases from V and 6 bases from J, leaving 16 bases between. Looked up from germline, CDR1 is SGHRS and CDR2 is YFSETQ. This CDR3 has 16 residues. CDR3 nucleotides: TGCGCCAGCAGCTCGGGGGGGCGGCAACTTAATTCACCCCTCCACTTT. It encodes CASSSGGRQLNSPLHF.

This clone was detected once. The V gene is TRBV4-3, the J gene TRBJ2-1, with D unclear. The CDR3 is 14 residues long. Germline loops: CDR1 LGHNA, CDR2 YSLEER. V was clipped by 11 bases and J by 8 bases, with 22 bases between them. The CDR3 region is CASLARVRDDEQFF. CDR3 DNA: TGCGCCTCGCTGGCCCGGGTACGTGATGATGAGCAGTTCTTC.

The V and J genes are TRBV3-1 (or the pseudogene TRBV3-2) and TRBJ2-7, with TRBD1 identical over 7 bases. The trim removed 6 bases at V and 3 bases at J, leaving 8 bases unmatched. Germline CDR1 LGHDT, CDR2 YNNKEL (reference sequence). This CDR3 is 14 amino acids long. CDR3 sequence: CASRRTGSYYEQYF. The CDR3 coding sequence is TGTGCCAGCAGGAGGACAGGCTCCTACTACGAGCAGTACTTC.

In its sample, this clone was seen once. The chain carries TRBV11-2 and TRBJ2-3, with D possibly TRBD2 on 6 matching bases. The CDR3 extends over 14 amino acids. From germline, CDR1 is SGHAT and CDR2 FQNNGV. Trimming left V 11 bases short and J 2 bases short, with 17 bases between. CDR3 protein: CASQTRGNTDTQYF. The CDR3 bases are TGTGCCTCCCAGACTCGCGGGAACACAGATACGCAGTATTTT.

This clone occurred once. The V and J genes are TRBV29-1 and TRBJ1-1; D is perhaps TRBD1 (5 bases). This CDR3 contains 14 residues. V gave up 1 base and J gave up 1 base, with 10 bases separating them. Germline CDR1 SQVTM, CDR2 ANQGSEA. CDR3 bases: TGCAGCGTTGAAGGGCTGCAGGGGAACACTGAAGCTTTCTTT. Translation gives CSVEGLQGNTEAFF.

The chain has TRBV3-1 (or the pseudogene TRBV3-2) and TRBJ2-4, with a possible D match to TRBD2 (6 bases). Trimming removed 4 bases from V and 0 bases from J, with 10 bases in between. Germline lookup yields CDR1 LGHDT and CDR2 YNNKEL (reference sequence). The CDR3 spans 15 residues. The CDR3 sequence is CASSPGLLAKNIQYF. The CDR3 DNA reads TGTGCCAGCAGCCCGGGACTTCTAGCCAAAAACATTCAGTACTTC.

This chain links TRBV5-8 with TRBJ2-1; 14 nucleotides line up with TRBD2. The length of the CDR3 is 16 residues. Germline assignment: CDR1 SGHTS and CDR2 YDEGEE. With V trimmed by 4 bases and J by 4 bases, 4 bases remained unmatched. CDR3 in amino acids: CASSRLAGGSYNEQFF. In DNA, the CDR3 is TGTGCCAGCAGCCGACTAGCGGGAGGGAGTTACAATGAGCAGTTCTTC.

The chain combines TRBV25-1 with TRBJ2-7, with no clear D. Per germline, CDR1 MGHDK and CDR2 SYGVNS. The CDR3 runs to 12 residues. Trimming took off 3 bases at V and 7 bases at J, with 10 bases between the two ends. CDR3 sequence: CASSDPGFEQYF. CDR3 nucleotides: TGTGCCAGCAGTGATCCCGGGTTTGAGCAGTACTTC.

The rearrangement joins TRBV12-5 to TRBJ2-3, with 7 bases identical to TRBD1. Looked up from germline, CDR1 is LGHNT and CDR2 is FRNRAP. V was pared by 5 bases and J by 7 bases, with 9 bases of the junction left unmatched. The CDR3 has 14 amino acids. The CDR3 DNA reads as TGTGCTAGTGGTCCCGGGACAGTCCCAAATACGCAGTATTTT. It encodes CASGPGTVPNTQYF.